This passage covers 4 T cell receptor beta chains from one sample sequenced in a study of chemoradiotherapy in HPV16-positive cancers. Libraries were prepared by immunoSEQ multiplex PCR; TCRdb keeps only in-frame clonotypes and omits some of them. The sample yields roughly 13,000 clones, 69% seen once. This specimen was collected from a patient who underwent chemoradiotherapy. These receptors were collected from a human donor with HPV-associated anogenital cancer.

The CDR3 region is CASSEGGAGETQYF. In DNA, the CDR3 is TGTGCCAGCAGTGAGGGGGGGGCCGGAGAGACCCAGTACTTC. This chain connects TRBV2 to TRBJ2-5; maybe TRBD2 (7 bases). The CDR3 loop spans 14 amino acids. Looked up from germline, CDR1 is SNHLY and CDR2 is FYNNEI. V dropped 3 bases and J dropped 4 bases, with 12 bases sitting between them.

This chain connects TRBV7-6 to TRBJ1-4; no reliable D call. CDR1 and CDR2 from the germline V gene are SGHVS and FNYEAQ. The CDR3 runs to 15 residues. The V end was cut by 4 bases, the J end by 7 bases, with 16 bases between. Here the CDR3 DNA reads TGTGCCAGCAGCTCGAATTGGGGAGGGAGTGAAAAACTGTTTTTT. Encoded protein: CASSSNWGGSEKLFF.

A remark on this clone: A junction boundary mismatches the germline segment, possibly from a read error. The chain links TRBV4-1 to TRBJ2-1; no reliable D call. CDR3 length: 16 amino acids. CDR1 is MGHRA, CDR2 YSYEKL, per germline. CDR3 sequence reads: CASSPNEIGNYNEQIF. CDR3 in DNA: TGCGCCAGCAGCCCTAACGAAATCGGCAACTACAATGAGCAGATCTTC.

This chain uses TRBV6-1 with TRBJ1-4, with D uncertain. This CDR3 spans 11 amino acids. With 6 bases removed from V and 8 bases from J, the gap between germline ends came to 7 bases. Germline values: CDR1 MNHNS, CDR2 SASEGT. The CDR3 DNA follows: TGTGCCAGCAGCTTCGCCGAAAAACTGTTTTTT. The encoded protein is CASSFAEKLFF.